A selection of T cell receptor beta chains follows, all from one sample in a study of blood T cell repertoires in COVID-19. The method was immunoSEQ multiplex PCR; TCRdb's version includes in-frame clones alone and lacks a portion of them. The table includes approximately 300,000 clones, approximately 83% detected once. Sequencing was carried out using peripheral blood. These TCRs come from a person aged 70 to 80 with COVID-19, enrolled during active disease. CDR3s include the opening cysteine and the closing phenylalanine or tryptophan. The order of the fields is D gene, clone size, J gene, V gene, CDR3 protein, CDR3 DNA. A D gene is named only where the DNA matches it firmly. Some rows mark clone size as missing; the rest say once, few, many or name a class of expanded clone.

d_gene: TRBD2; abundance: .; j_gene: TRBJ2-1; v_gene: TRBV7-6; CDR3aa: CASSLRTSGVGNEQFF; CDR3nt: TGTGCCAGCAGCCTTAGAACTAGCGGAGTGGGGAATGAGCAGTTCTTC
d_gene: .; abundance: .; j_gene: TRBJ1-4; v_gene: TRBV5-1; CDR3aa: CASSLTIQSATNEKLFF; CDR3nt: TGCGCCAGCAGCTTGACCATACAATCTGCAACTAATGAAAAACTGTTTTTT
d_gene: TRBD1; abundance: once; j_gene: TRBJ1-2; v_gene: TRBV7-6; CDR3aa: CASSPNDRDTYGYTF; CDR3nt: TGTGCCAGCAGCCCGAATGACAGGGATACCTATGGCTACACCTTC
d_gene: TRBD1; abundance: .; j_gene: TRBJ1-1; v_gene: TRBV6-5; CDR3aa: CASSYSLDRGIEAFF; CDR3nt: TGTGCCAGCAGTTACTCCCTCGACAGGGGCATTGAAGCTTTCTTT
d_gene: .; abundance: .; j_gene: TRBJ1-5; v_gene: TRBV4-1; CDR3aa: CASSQGTGDQPQHF; CDR3nt: TGCGCCAGCAGCCAAGGGACCGGGGATCAGCCCCAGCATTTT
d_gene: .; abundance: .; j_gene: TRBJ1-5; v_gene: TRBV5-6; CDR3aa: CAGQTWSARNNQPQHF; CDR3nt: TGTGCCGGACAAACATGGTCGGCCCGAAACAATCAGCCCCAGCATTTT
d_gene: .; abundance: once; j_gene: TRBJ2-1; v_gene: TRBV12-3/TRBV12-4; CDR3aa: CASNPTGLDEQFF; CDR3nt: TGTGCCAGCAACCCGACAGGTTTGGATGAGCAGTTCTTC
d_gene: TRBD2; abundance: .; j_gene: TRBJ2-7; v_gene: TRBV11-2; CDR3aa: CASSPQRGYSHEQYF; CDR3nt: TGTGCCAGCAGCCCTCAGCGGGGGTATAGCCACGAGCAGTACTTC
d_gene: TRBD2; abundance: .; j_gene: TRBJ2-7; v_gene: TRBV9; CDR3aa: CASSAGTSGKYEQYF; CDR3nt: TGTGCCAGCAGCGCCGGGACTAGCGGGAAGTACGAGCAGTACTTC
d_gene: .; abundance: .; j_gene: TRBJ1-2; v_gene: TRBV6-1; CDR3aa: CASSRDGYTF; CDR3nt: TGTGCCAGCAGCAGGGATGGCTACACCTTC
d_gene: .; abundance: .; j_gene: TRBJ2-3; v_gene: TRBV3-1/TRBV3-2; CDR3aa: CASSQAGGTDTQYF; CDR3nt: TGTGCCAGCAGCCAAGCGGGTGGCACAGATACGCAGTATTTT
d_gene: TRBD2; abundance: .; j_gene: TRBJ2-2; v_gene: TRBV19; CDR3aa: CASNAGGADTGELFF; CDR3nt: TGTGCCAGTAATGCGGGAGGAGCGGACACCGGGGAGCTGTTTTTT
d_gene: TRBD2; abundance: .; j_gene: TRBJ2-1; v_gene: TRBV28; CDR3aa: CASSPPGLAAGGEQFF; CDR3nt: TGTGCCAGCAGTCCTCCGGGACTAGCCGCAGGTGGGGAGCAGTTCTTC
d_gene: .; abundance: .; j_gene: TRBJ2-5; v_gene: TRBV2; CDR3aa: CASSAGTQYF; CDR3nt: TGTGCCAGCAGTGCCGGGACCCAGTACTTC
d_gene: .; abundance: .; j_gene: TRBJ1-1; v_gene: TRBV19; CDR3aa: CASSLGGPTEAFF; CDR3nt: TGTGCCAGTAGCCTAGGAGGGCCCACTGAAGCTTTCTTT
d_gene: .; abundance: .; j_gene: TRBJ2-7; v_gene: TRBV7-6; CDR3aa: CASSPRGGGSYEQYF; CDR3nt: TGTGCCAGCAGCCCACGAGGTGGGGGGTCCTACGAGCAGTACTTC
d_gene: TRBD2; abundance: .; j_gene: TRBJ2-1; v_gene: TRBV4-3; CDR3aa: CASSQDRGAGGVGPQFF; CDR3nt: TGCGCCAGCAGCCAAGATCGGGGAGCGGGGGGGGTCGGACCCCAGTTCTTC
d_gene: TRBD1; abundance: .; j_gene: TRBJ2-7; v_gene: TRBV4-3; CDR3aa: CASKRDRAYEQYF; CDR3nt: TGCGCCAGCAAAAGGGACAGAGCCTACGAGCAGTACTTC
d_gene: TRBD2; abundance: .; j_gene: TRBJ2-5; v_gene: TRBV7-2; CDR3aa: CASSSRRLAGLETQYF; CDR3nt: TGTGCCAGCAGCTCCCGGCGGCTAGCGGGGTTAGAGACCCAGTACTTC
d_gene: .; abundance: .; j_gene: TRBJ1-1; v_gene: TRBV19; CDR3aa: CASAQTANTEAFF; CDR3nt: TGTGCCAGTGCCCAGACAGCGAACACTGAAGCTTTCTTT
d_gene: .; abundance: .; j_gene: TRBJ2-5; v_gene: TRBV3-1/TRBV3-2; CDR3aa: CASPHTSPTEEETQYF; CDR3nt: TGTGCCAGCCCGCACACAAGCCCCACAGAAGAAGAGACCCAGTACTTC
d_gene: .; abundance: .; j_gene: TRBJ2-2; v_gene: TRBV10-3; CDR3aa: CAIIRGDTNTGELFF; CDR3nt: TGTGCCATCATCCGCGGGGATACGAACACCGGGGAGCTGTTTTTT
d_gene: TRBD1; abundance: .; j_gene: TRBJ2-7; v_gene: TRBV11-2; CDR3aa: CASSLKGASSLEQYF; CDR3nt: TGTGCCAGCAGCTTGAAGGGGGCCTCTTCCCTGGAGCAGTACTTC
d_gene: .; abundance: .; j_gene: TRBJ2-7; v_gene: TRBV12-3/TRBV12-4; CDR3aa: CASSYGTGQYF; CDR3nt: TGTGCCAGCAGTTATGGGACTGGGCAGTACTTC
d_gene: TRBD2; abundance: once; j_gene: TRBJ2-7; v_gene: TRBV28; CDR3aa: CASSFRTSGGASLSYEQYF; CDR3nt: TGTGCCAGCAGTTTTCGGACTAGCGGGGGGGCTAGTCTTTCTTACGAGCAGTACTTC
d_gene: .; abundance: few; j_gene: TRBJ1-5; v_gene: TRBV6-5; CDR3aa: CASSATDSNQPQHF; CDR3nt: TGTGCCAGCTCGGCGACAGATAGCAATCAGCCCCAGCATTTT
d_gene: .; abundance: .; j_gene: TRBJ2-2; v_gene: TRBV2; CDR3aa: CASSWGQGSTGELFF; CDR3nt: TGTGCCAGCAGTTGGGGCCAGGGGAGCACCGGGGAGCTGTTTTTT
d_gene: TRBD1; abundance: .; j_gene: TRBJ2-2; v_gene: TRBV19; CDR3aa: CASRRQGLGNTGELFF; CDR3nt: TGTGCCAGTAGACGACAGGGCCTGGGGAACACCGGGGAGCTGTTTTTT
d_gene: TRBD2; abundance: .; j_gene: TRBJ2-3; v_gene: TRBV13; CDR3aa: CASSLRGSPDTQYF; CDR3nt: TGTGCCAGCAGCTTACGCGGGAGCCCTGATACGCAGTATTTT
d_gene: TRBD1; abundance: .; j_gene: TRBJ1-3; v_gene: TRBV5-1; CDR3aa: CASSLQSRQGGAGNTIYF; CDR3nt: TGCGCCAGCAGCTTGCAGAGCCGACAGGGAGGTGCTGGAAACACCATATATTTT
d_gene: .; abundance: .; j_gene: TRBJ1-5; v_gene: TRBV2; CDR3aa: CASKGRGNQPQHF; CDR3nt: TGTGCCAGCAAAGGGAGGGGGAATCAGCCCCAGCATTTT
d_gene: .; abundance: once; j_gene: TRBJ2-7; v_gene: TRBV10-3; CDR3aa: CAGGGGYEQYF; CDR3nt: TGTGCAGGAGGGGGCGGCTACGAGCAGTACTTC
d_gene: .; abundance: .; j_gene: TRBJ2-7; v_gene: TRBV29-1; CDR3aa: CSGGEYSYEQYF; CDR3nt: TGCAGCGGGGGAGAATACAGTTACGAGCAGTACTTC
d_gene: .; abundance: .; j_gene: TRBJ2-3; v_gene: TRBV30; CDR3aa: CAWSVRGFGSTDTQYF; CDR3nt: TGTGCCTGGAGTGTACGGGGGTTTGGGAGCACAGATACGCAGTATTTT
d_gene: TRBD1; abundance: .; j_gene: TRBJ2-7; v_gene: TRBV19; CDR3aa: CASSEQGGAGSYEQYF; CDR3nt: TGTGCCAGTAGCGAGCAAGGGGGCGCCGGTAGCTACGAGCAGTACTTC
d_gene: .; abundance: .; j_gene: TRBJ2-3; v_gene: TRBV6-5; CDR3aa: CASSRKGADTQYF; CDR3nt: TGTGCCAGCAGCCGCAAAGGGGCTGATACGCAGTATTTT
d_gene: TRBD2; abundance: .; j_gene: TRBJ2-5; v_gene: TRBV5-1; CDR3aa: CASSSWRGGREETQYF; CDR3nt: TGCGCCAGCAGCTCCTGGCGGGGAGGGAGGGAAGAGACCCAGTACTTC
d_gene: TRBD1; abundance: .; j_gene: TRBJ1-2; v_gene: TRBV5-4; CDR3aa: CASSPLQGAAGGYTF; CDR3nt: TGTGCCAGCAGCCCCCTACAGGGGGCTGCGGGTGGCTACACCTTC
d_gene: .; abundance: .; j_gene: TRBJ1-2; v_gene: TRBV4-1; CDR3aa: CASSSDSYGYTF; CDR3nt: TGCGCCAGCAGCTCGGACAGCTATGGCTACACCTTC
d_gene: .; abundance: once; j_gene: TRBJ1-2; v_gene: TRBV27; CDR3aa: CASNHPNSGQGYTF; CDR3nt: TGTGCCAGCAACCATCCCAACAGCGGACAGGGCTACACCTTC
d_gene: .; abundance: few; j_gene: TRBJ1-1; v_gene: TRBV18; CDR3aa: CASSPLRGTEAFF; CDR3nt: TGTGCCAGCTCACCGCTCCGCGGGACTGAAGCTTTCTTT
d_gene: TRBD1; abundance: .; j_gene: TRBJ1-6; v_gene: TRBV29-1; CDR3aa: CSVDRGTKDSPLHF; CDR3nt: TGCAGCGTAGACAGGGGAACAAAGGATTCACCCCTCCACTTT
d_gene: TRBD2; abundance: .; j_gene: TRBJ2-5; v_gene: TRBV7-2; CDR3aa: CASGTAGAQETQYF; CDR3nt: TGTGCCAGCGGTACAGCGGGGGCGCAAGAGACCCAGTACTTC
d_gene: .; abundance: few; j_gene: TRBJ1-2; v_gene: TRBV28; CDR3aa: CASSPPGDYGYTF; CDR3nt: TGTGCCAGCAGCCCTCCGGGGGACTATGGCTACACCTTC
d_gene: .; abundance: few; j_gene: TRBJ1-1; v_gene: TRBV4-3; CDR3aa: CASSPQEGANTEAFF; CDR3nt: TGCGCCAGCAGCCCGCAGGAAGGGGCGAACACTGAAGCTTTCTTT
d_gene: .; abundance: .; j_gene: TRBJ1-5; v_gene: TRBV5-1; CDR3aa: CASSLRGQGNQPQHF; CDR3nt: TGCGCCAGCAGCCTCAGGGGCCAGGGCAATCAGCCCCAGCATTTT
d_gene: TRBD2; abundance: once; j_gene: TRBJ2-5; v_gene: TRBV5-4; CDR3aa: CASSSSGGMGTQYF; CDR3nt: TGTGCCAGCAGCTCTAGCGGGGGCATGGGGACCCAGTACTTC
d_gene: TRBD2; abundance: .; j_gene: TRBJ2-2; v_gene: TRBV3-1/TRBV3-2; CDR3aa: CASSDKTSGYTGELFF; CDR3nt: TGTGCCAGCAGCGATAAGACTAGCGGATACACCGGGGAGCTGTTTTTT
d_gene: .; abundance: .; j_gene: TRBJ1-1; v_gene: TRBV30; CDR3aa: CAWAQQSDTEAFF; CDR3nt: TGTGCCTGGGCACAACAATCTGACACTGAAGCTTTCTTT